Each of the 2 T cell receptor beta chains below was sequenced from the same sample in a study of CD8+ T cells in alopecia areata. RNA was isolated and reverse transcribed to cDNA, the sequencing template. Produced via immunoSEQ multiplex PCR; TCRdb's table is partial and in-frame only. The table lists 60,000 to 90,000 clones, roughly 66% of them singletons. Treatment here: oral pan-JAK inhibitor, 5-10 mg twice daily. The starting material was CD8+ T cells sorted from blood, obtained at week 24, from a patient treated with tofacitinib. The receptors were sampled from a human donor with alopecia areata.

The chain is built from TRBV9 and TRBJ2-7; perhaps TRBD2 as D (5 bases). The CDR3 contains 13 residues. The germline CDR1 and CDR2 sequences are SGDLS and YYNGEE. Trimming stripped 6 bases from V and 1 base from J, with 11 bases between. The CDR3 coding sequence is TGTGCCAGCAACGATGAGGGTTCCTACGAGCAGTACTTC. This translates into CASNDEGSYEQYF.

As to this clone: Given a much more abundant clone one base away, this may be a read error. The chain combines TRBV2 with TRBJ1-1; no clear D. Trimming removed 2 bases at V and 3 bases at J, with 4 bases between. This CDR3 spans 12 amino acids. Germline CDR1 SNHLY, CDR2 FYNNEI. The CDR3 spells CASSEWDTEAFF. Here the CDR3 DNA reads TGTGCCAGCAGTGAATGGGACACTGAAGCTTTCTTT.